This TCR beta chain was sequenced in a study of CD8 T cells in Susac syndrome. TEMRA cells were FACS-enriched, with CD8+ and CD4+ T cells isolated negatively. Germline V gene data show CDR1 as MNHEY and CDR2 as SMNVEV (reference sequence). Trimming left V 5 bases short and J 1 base short, with 9 bases between. The CDR3 consists of 14 residues. Reverse transcription used about 0.45 to 1 ug RNA and random hexamers. TCRdb itself ran the immunoSEQ multiplex PCR reads through MiXCR, one entry per CDR3 protein. The sample shows tens of thousands of distinct CDR3 sequences, 94% of them seen only once. This clonotype was obtained from a human donor in good health. The specimen sequenced was CD8+ T cells from PBMCs. The chain links TRBV27 to TRBJ1-5; possible D gene TRBD1, 5 bases. The CDR3 nucleotides are TGTGCCAGCAGTCGAGGGGACAGCAATCAGCCCCAGCATTTT. The encoded protein is CASSRGDSNQPQHF.